This TCR beta chain is drawn from a study of technical replicates of blood from a few donors. The method was immunoSEQ multiplex PCR; TCRdb's version includes in-frame clones alone and lacks a portion of them. The sample consists of 76,000 or so clones, approximately 83% of them appearing once. Germline assignment: CDR1 MNHNY and CDR2 SVGAGI (reference sequence). This CDR3 has 12 residues. V shed 10 bases and J shed 0 bases, with 9 bases lying between them. The TCR sequence derives from a human donor in good health. Some clones in this sample may be carry-over from other donors' samples. The rearrangement uses TRBV6-6 and TRBJ1-1; D is perhaps TRBD1 (5 bases). The sequenced material came from PBMCs. The CDR3 DNA follows: TGTGCCACCGGGGGGGTGAACACTGAAGCTTTCTTT. Amino acid sequence: CATGGVNTEAFF.